Listed here are 32 T cell receptor beta chains from one sample, sequenced in a study of blood T cell repertoires in COVID-19. The table came from immunoSEQ multiplex PCR; TCRdb's copy has only in-frame clones and leaves some out. The sample includes around 300,000 clones, approximately 85% seen only once; the top ten take more than 9.5%. Sequences were obtained from peripheral blood. The receptors were gathered from a woman in her 70s with acute or convalescent COVID-19.

This clone was recorded only once. The chain uses TRBV28 and TRBJ1-1; TRBD1 is a possible D gene (5 bases). There are 13 residues in the CDR3. V was trimmed by 4 bases and J by 1 base, leaving 7 bases between them. Germline CDR1 and CDR2: MDHEN and SYDVKM. CDR3 sequence (DNA): TGTGCCAGCAGTTGGAGGGGGAACACTGAAGCTTTCTTT. This translates into CASSWRGNTEAFF.

The V gene is TRBV3-1 (or the pseudogene TRBV3-2), the J gene TRBJ2-7, with TRBD1 identical over 10 bases. This CDR3 is built from 14 residues. Germline lookup yields CDR1 LGHDT and CDR2 YNNKEL (reference sequence). V shed 4 bases and J 4 bases; nucleotides not matched to a gene: 4. Here the CDR3 reads CASSRDRGPYEQYF. Here the CDR3 DNA reads TGTGCCAGCAGCCGGGACAGGGGACCTTACGAGCAGTACTTC.

The CDR3 spells CASSRSSYNSPLHF. CDR3 bases: TGTGCCAGCAGCAGGAGCTCCTATAATTCACCCCTCCACTTT. The V gene is TRBV7-9, the J gene TRBJ1-6, with unresolved D. Germline lookup yields CDR1 SEHNR and CDR2 FQNEAQ (reference sequence). The CDR3 loop spans 14 amino acids. Trimming took off 5 bases at V and 0 bases at J, with 5 bases between the two ends.

The rearrangement uses TRBV19 and TRBJ2-7, with TRBD1 matching over 10 bases. In germline, CDR1 is LNHDA, CDR2 SQIVND (reference sequence). The junction had 4 bases not matched to a gene; V was cut back by 5 bases and J by 3 bases. This CDR3 comprises 14 residues. The CDR3 DNA reads TGTGCCAGTAGTTCTAGGACAGGGGGCTACGAGCAGTACTTC. This encodes CASSSRTGGYEQYF.

This rearrangement joins TRBV6-5 to TRBJ1-2, with TRBD1 identical over 8 bases. J lost 5 bases, V lost 6 bases, and 5 bases had no gene match. The CDR3 has 13 amino acids. CDR1 and CDR2 from the germline V gene are MNHEY and SVGAGI. The CDR3 reads CASRGTGEYGYTF. The CDR3 DNA sequence: TGTGCCAGCAGGGGGACAGGCGAGTATGGCTACACCTTC.

The rearrangement joins TRBV13 to TRBJ2-1, with TRBD2 matching over 7 bases. After removal of 3 bases from V and 5 bases from J, the junction contained 4 bases not matched to a gene. This CDR3 has 14 residues. Looked up from germline, CDR1 is PRHDT and CDR2 is FYEKMQ (reference sequence). CDR3 residues: CASSFPSGHNEQFF. Here the CDR3 DNA reads TGTGCCAGCAGCTTTCCTAGCGGCCACAATGAGCAGTTCTTC.

V is TRBV5-4 and J is TRBJ1-1, with D possibly being TRBD1 (5 bases). This CDR3 is built from 13 residues. V gave up 7 bases and J gave up 0 bases, with 10 bases separating them. Germline-derived CDR1 and CDR2 are SGHNT and YYREEE (reference sequence). CDR3 nucleotides: TGTGCCAGCGGGGGGTCAATGAACACTGAAGCTTTCTTT. Encoded protein: CASGGSMNTEAFF.

This chain links TRBV7-9 with TRBJ1-3; possible D gene TRBD1, 6 bases. V lost 5 bases, J lost 4 bases, and 12 bases lay in between. Per germline, CDR1 SEHNR and CDR2 FQNEAQ (reference sequence). The CDR3 length is 14 residues. CDR3 nucleotides: TGTGCCAGCAGCCACGGGACAAGAGGAAACACCATATATTTT. Amino acids: CASSHGTRGNTIYF.

CDR3 sequence reads: CATSRGGSGASNEKLFF. CDR3 coding DNA: TGTGCCACCAGCCGGGGGGGGTCTGGAGCCAGTAATGAAAAACTGTTTTTT. The V call is TRBV15, the J call TRBJ1-4; tentative D call: TRBD1 (5 bases). Germline CDR1 is LNHNV and CDR2 is YYDKDF (reference sequence). This CDR3 is built from 17 residues. Trimming left V 5 bases short and J 4 bases short, with 20 bases between.

The genes are TRBV6-5 and TRBJ1-1; possible D gene TRBD1, 5 bases. Germline loops: CDR1 MNHEY, CDR2 SVGAGI. This CDR3 has 14 residues. V was shortened by 6 bases and J by 4 bases, with 15 bases between the two germline ends. The CDR3 bases are TGTGCCAGCAGAAAGGGGAATACGGGCACTGAAGCTTTCTTT. Amino acid sequence: CASRKGNTGTEAFF.

The rearrangement joins TRBV10-3 to TRBJ1-2; possible D gene TRBD1, 5 bases. V lost 0 bases and J 8 bases, leaving 13 bases between the germline ends. The germline CDR1 and CDR2 sequences are ENHRY and SYGVKD. There are 14 residues in the CDR3. Written as DNA, the CDR3 is TGTGCCATCAGTGAGTCGGTCACAGGCGGAGGCTACACCTTC. It yields the protein CAISESVTGGGYTF.

The chain carries TRBV5-1 and TRBJ1-5; D is possibly TRBD1 (5 bases). The CDR3 has 14 amino acids. CDR1 and CDR2 (germline): SGHRS, YFSETQ. Trimming left V 0 bases short and J 5 bases short, with 9 bases between. The CDR3 nucleotides are TGCGCCAGCAGCTTGGCGCTAGGGGATCAGCCCCAGCATTTT. It specifies CASSLALGDQPQHF.

The chain has TRBV6-5 and TRBJ2-2; 7 bases align to TRBD1. Germline V gene lookup returns CDR1 MNHEY and CDR2 SVGAGI. The trim removed 6 bases at V and 4 bases at J, leaving 8 bases unmatched. The CDR3 contains 15 residues. As DNA, the CDR3 is TGTGCCAGCAGGAAGAGGGGGCAGGGCACCGGGGAGCTGTTTTTT. Translating gives CASRKRGQGTGELFF.

This clone was seen a single time. The J gene is TRBJ2-5, the V gene TRBV3-1 (or the pseudogene TRBV3-2); TRBD1 matches at 11 bases. V shed 7 bases and J 10 bases; nucleotides not matched to a gene: 17. CDR3 size: 16 residues. Germline CDR1 and CDR2: LGHDT and YNNKEL (reference sequence). The CDR3 nucleotides read TGTGCCAGCACCACTGCCGGGACAGGGGGGTCAGGGGGCCAGTACTTC. This codes for CASTTAGTGGSGGQYF.

This chain connects TRBV18 to TRBJ1-2; TRBD1 aligns across 8 bases. The junction had 7 bases not matched to a gene; V was cut back by 4 bases and J by 3 bases. The V gene's germline CDR1 is KGHSH and CDR2 LQKENI. The CDR3 spans 15 residues. The CDR3 region has the DNA TGTGCCAGCTCACAATCAGGGGGCGCGGACTATGGCTACACCTTC. Protein sequence: CASSQSGGADYGYTF.

This chain links TRBV15 with TRBJ1-3; D perhaps matches TRBD1 (5 bases). The germline V gene encodes CDR1 LNHNV and CDR2 YYDKDF (reference sequence). Trimming stripped 2 bases from V and 1 base from J, with 9 bases between. This CDR3 has 15 residues. CDR3 residues: CATSRTRGSGNTIYF. In DNA, the CDR3 is TGTGCCACCAGCAGAACTCGGGGGTCTGGAAACACCATATATTTT.

This chain joins TRBV14 and TRBJ2-1, with 12 bases matching TRBD2. The CDR3 length is 15 residues. With V trimmed by 2 bases and J by 15 bases, 11 bases remained unmatched. Germline values: CDR1 SGHDN, CDR2 FVKESK. The CDR3 DNA sequence: TGTGCCAGCAGCCAAACTGCGGCTAGCGGGGGGGCGGTGTTCTTC. This sequence encodes CASSQTAASGGAVFF.

V is TRBV12-3 or TRBV12-4 and J is TRBJ1-4, with D maybe TRBD1 (6 bases). V was cut by 3 bases and J by 7 bases, with 9 bases left in between. The CDR3 has 13 residues. CDR3 sequence (DNA): TGTGCCAGCAGTTTCAGGGGTGGTGAAAAACTGTTTTTT. Amino acid sequence: CASSFRGGEKLFF.

V gene TRBV5-1 combines with J gene TRBJ2-3; D is unresolved. The CDR3 runs 16 residues. V was pared by 0 bases and J by 1 base, with 12 bases between. Germline CDR1 and CDR2: SGHRS and YFSETQ. CDR3 loop: CASSLGSLTRTDTQYF. CDR3 coding DNA: TGCGCCAGCAGCTTGGGGTCCCTAACCCGCACAGATACGCAGTATTTT.

V is TRBV18 and J is TRBJ1-4; D uncertain. This CDR3 comprises 15 residues. In germline, CDR1 is KGHSH, CDR2 LQKENI. Trimming took off 4 bases at V and 8 bases at J, with 17 bases between the two ends. CDR3 protein: CASSRGRNQFEKLFF. CDR3 DNA: TGTGCCAGCTCACGAGGTCGGAACCAATTCGAAAAACTGTTTTTT.

This chain joins TRBV3-1 (or the pseudogene TRBV3-2) and TRBJ1-3; tentative D call: TRBD1 (5 bases). CDR3 length: 12 amino acids. V was pared by 2 bases and J by 7 bases, with 6 bases between. Germline V gene sequence: CDR1 LGHDT, CDR2 YNNKEL (reference sequence). CDR3 loop: CASSQRGNTIYF. In DNA, the CDR3 is TGTGCCAGCAGCCAAAGGGGTAACACCATATATTTT.

The rearrangement joins TRBV7-8 to TRBJ2-3; TRBD2 might be the D (6 bases). The CDR3 runs to 15 residues. Per the germline V gene, CDR1 is SGHVS and CDR2 is FQNEAQ. V shed 5 bases and J shed 0 bases, with 12 bases lying between them. CDR3 sequence: CASSPGLLSTDTQYF. DNA of the CDR3: TGTGCCAGCAGCCCGGGACTCCTTAGCACAGATACGCAGTATTTT.

This clone showed up just a few times. This rearrangement joins TRBV7-9 to TRBJ1-1, with TRBD1 matching 9 bases. The germline gives CDR1 SEHNR, CDR2 FQNEAQ (reference sequence). This CDR3 contains 18 residues. After removal of 2 bases from V and 0 bases from J, the junction contained 10 bases not matched to a gene. The CDR3 coding sequence is TGTGCCAGCAGCTTACCCCAGACAGGGGGTGGTGTGAACACTGAAGCTTTCTTT. It codes for CASSLPQTGGGVNTEAFF. The variable domain in full, with the rest retrieved from reference TRBV7-9 and TRBJ1-1, is DTGVSQNPRHKITKRGQNVTFRCDPISEHNRLYWYRQTLGQGPEFLTYFQNEAQLEKSRLLSDRFSAERPKGSFSTLEIQRTEQGDSAMYLCASSLPQTGGGVNTEAFFGQGTRLTVV.

V is TRBV4-1 and J is TRBJ1-2, with D perhaps TRBD1 (5 bases). This CDR3 is 17 amino acids long. Trimming removed 4 bases from V and 0 bases from J, with 18 bases in between. CDR1 is MGHRA, CDR2 YSYEKL, per germline. This CDR3 is CASSLLPGGSSNYGYTF. In DNA, the CDR3 is TGCGCCAGCAGCCTCCTCCCCGGGGGGTCCTCTAACTATGGCTACACCTTC.

This CDR3 reads CASNKGWSNQPQHF. The CDR3, as DNA: TGTGCCAGTAATAAGGGGTGGAGCAATCAGCCCCAGCATTTT. This chain uses TRBV6-5 with TRBJ1-5; weak D call: TRBD1 (5 bases). The CDR3 is 14 residues long. Germline CDR1 and CDR2: MNHEY and SVGAGI. Trimming removed 9 bases from V and 1 base from J, with 13 bases in between.

V and J are TRBV18 and TRBJ1-2; D is unclear. The CDR3 contains 14 residues. Germline CDR1 and CDR2: KGHSH and LQKENI. V was pared by 4 bases and J by 1 base, with 10 bases between. The CDR3 reads CASSRPEVNYGYTF. CDR3 in DNA: TGTGCCAGCTCACGGCCCGAGGTTAACTATGGCTACACCTTC.

V usage is TRBV19 and J usage is TRBJ1-5; D perhaps matches TRBD1 (5 bases). The germline V gene has CDR1 LNHDA and CDR2 SQIVND (reference sequence). CDR3 length: 16 residues. V gave up 5 bases and J gave up 4 bases, with 18 bases separating them. The CDR3 is CASSALPDKKNQPQHF. The CDR3 DNA sequence: TGTGCCAGTAGTGCCCTCCCGGACAAAAAAAATCAGCCCCAGCATTTT.

This chain connects TRBV5-1 to TRBJ2-3, with unresolved D. There are 14 residues in the CDR3. Trimming stripped 3 bases from V and 4 bases from J, with 12 bases between. Germline loops: CDR1 SGHRS, CDR2 YFSETQ. Written as DNA, the CDR3 is TGCGCCAGCAGCTCTGCGAAGCACCCAGATACGCAGTATTTT. Protein: CASSSAKHPDTQYF.

Here the CDR3 reads CASSIGDDRNEAFF. CDR3 bases: TGTGCCAGTAGTATAGGGGACGACAGGAATGAAGCTTTCTTT. The chain carries TRBV19 and TRBJ1-1, with a weak D call TRBD1 (6 bases). The CDR3 consists of 14 residues. CDR1 and CDR2 from the germline V gene are LNHDA and SQIVND (reference sequence). V shed 1 base and J shed 7 bases, with 13 bases lying between them.

The chain links TRBV6-6 to TRBJ1-6; D might be TRBD1 (6 bases). The CDR3 is 14 residues long. In germline, CDR1 is MNHNY, CDR2 SVGAGI (reference sequence). Trimming stripped 6 bases from V and 5 bases from J, with 11 bases between. CDR3 sequence (DNA): TGTGCCAGCAGATCTCGACAGGATAATTCACCCCTCCACTTT. This codes for CASRSRQDNSPLHF.

This chain links TRBV7-8 with TRBJ1-1; D perhaps matches TRBD1 (5 bases). V was trimmed by 5 bases and J by 0 bases, leaving 19 bases between them. In germline, CDR1 is SGHVS, CDR2 FQNEAQ. This CDR3 spans 17 amino acids. For the CDR3, the DNA is TGTGCCAGCAGCCAAGCACGGGGACTGAGGATGAACACTGAAGCTTTCTTT. This encodes CASSQARGLRMNTEAFF. The entire variable domain, with the rest obtained from reference TRBV7-8 and TRBJ1-1, is as follows: GAGVSQSPRYKVAKRGQDVALRCDPISGHVSLFWYQQALGQGPEFLTYFQNEAQLDKSGLPSDRFFAERPEGSVSTLKIQRTQQEDSAVYLCASSQARGLRMNTEAFFGQGTRLTVV.

This clone has more than one count but fewer than ten. Within the sample, other DNA sequences also encode this same CDR3. This chain joins TRBV20-1 and TRBJ2-3; D gene unclear. V dropped 6 bases and J dropped 0 bases, with 4 bases sitting between them. This CDR3 region has 11 residues. From germline, CDR1 is DFQATT and CDR2 SNEGSKA (reference sequence). The CDR3 here is CSALSTDTQYF. In DNA form, the CDR3 reads TGCAGTGCCCTCAGCACAGATACGCAGTATTTT.